The 28 T cell receptor beta chains given below trace back to one sample, sequenced in a study of T cells in Graves' hyperthyroidism and ophthalmopathy. Amplified regions were TCR beta CDR3 sequences from RNA transcripts. HTBI primers were used for first-round RT-PCR of the TCR CDR3. TCRdb processed the multiplex PCR reads anew with MiXCR; each CDR3 protein has one entry. There are 400,000 or so distinct CDR3 sequences in the sample; approximately 14% occur only once, and 15% to 20% lies in the top ten. Sequencing was performed on blood. The receptors come from a woman between 25 and 40 years old with Graves' ophthalmopathy.

This clonotype was counted many times. The rearrangement uses TRBV5-1 and TRBJ1-2; D may be TRBD1 (5 bases). The CDR3 has 16 amino acids. Germline values: CDR1 SGHRS, CDR2 YFSETQ. With 1 base removed from V and 8 bases from J, the gap between germline ends came to 21 bases. Here the CDR3 DNA reads TGCGCCAGCAGCTTGAATTTTCGCGCGACAGATCGCGGCTACACCTTC. Its translation: CASSLNFRATDRGYTF.

There are many counts of this clonotype. The chain combines TRBV6-1 with TRBJ1-5; D is possibly TRBD1 (5 bases). The V end was cut by 5 bases, the J end by 12 bases, with 17 bases between. The CDR3 length is 13 residues. Germline CDR1 MNHNS, CDR2 SASEGT. CDR3 DNA sequence: TGTGCCAGCAGTTTGGCGTCGCGGGGGGTCCAGCATTTT. It yields the protein CASSLASRGVQHF.

This clonotype has only a few counts. J is TRBJ2-1 and V is TRBV10-3, with a weak D call TRBD1 (7 bases). V shed 8 bases and J shed 5 bases, with 13 bases lying between them. From germline, CDR1 is ENHRY and CDR2 SYGVKD. The CDR3 covers 13 residues. CDR3 coding DNA: TGTGCCATCCAAACAGGGGAGGACAATGAGCAGTTCTTC. The encoded protein is CAIQTGEDNEQFF.

This clonotype was seen ten or more times. The rearrangement uses TRBV20-1 and TRBJ2-7; 9 nucleotides align to TRBD1. Germline loops: CDR1 DFQATT, CDR2 SNEGSKA (reference sequence). J lost 4 bases, V lost 1 base, and 5 bases had no gene match. This CDR3 is built from 14 residues. The CDR3 nucleotides read TGCAGTGCTAGAGGAACAGGGGGCGGGTACGAGCAGTACTTC. Translated, it gives CSARGTGGGYEQYF.

This clonotype was seen a few times. This may be a read error, as it is one base from a much larger clone. CDR3 sequence (DNA): TGTGCCAGCAGTGAGAGTGGCGGGGGGTCCTACGAGCAGCACTTC. Translating it yields CASSESGGGSYEQHF. The chain has TRBV6-1 and TRBJ2-7; 8 bases line up with TRBD2. In germline, CDR1 is MNHNS, CDR2 SASEGT. This CDR3 is built from 15 residues.

This clonotype was found many times. V is TRBV28 and J is TRBJ2-7; 8 nucleotides align to TRBD1. The junction had 2 bases not matched to a gene; V was cut back by 1 base and J by 3 bases. Per germline, CDR1 MDHEN and CDR2 SYDVKM. The CDR3 is made up of 14 amino acids. CDR3 DNA: TGTGCCAGCAGTTTATACAGGGGGTACTACGAGCAGTACTTC. It specifies CASSLYRGYYEQYF.

This clonotype was seen many times. V usage is TRBV3-1 and J usage is TRBJ1-1; D is possibly TRBD1 (6 bases). V was trimmed by 4 bases and J by 5 bases, leaving 14 bases between them. Germline CDR1 is LGHDT and CDR2 is YNNKEL (reference sequence). This CDR3 comprises 14 residues. The CDR3 protein is CASSPGIGGTEAFF. In DNA, the CDR3 is TGTGCCAGCAGCCCTGGAATAGGGGGGACTGAAGCTTTCTTT.

V gene TRBV24-1 combines with J gene TRBJ2-7; 7 bases map to TRBD2. The germline V gene encodes CDR1 KGHDR and CDR2 SFDVKD. The CDR3 has 13 residues. J lost 4 bases, V lost 6 bases, and 5 bases had no gene match. The DNA of the CDR3 is TGTGCCACCAGTTCCGGGACTAAGTACGAGCAGTACTTC. Translated, it gives CATSSGTKYEQYF.

Many counts were recorded for this clonotype. The chain carries TRBV12-3 or TRBV12-4 and TRBJ1-6; 8 bases map to TRBD1. CDR3 length: 13 residues. With V trimmed by 8 bases and J by 7 bases, 4 bases remained unmatched. CDR3 in amino acids: CASSQGANSPLHF. The CDR3 nucleotides are TGTGCCAGCTCCCAGGGGGCGAATTCACCCCTCCACTTT.

This clonotype was recorded at least ten times. This chain uses TRBV7-9 with TRBJ2-7; D gene uncertain. V was cut by 4 bases and J by 4 bases, with 20 bases left in between. CDR1 and CDR2 (germline): SEHNR, FQNEAQ (reference sequence). The CDR3 consists of 16 residues. CDR3 coding DNA: TGTGCCAGCAGCTCATATAACCGGCACCCCTTTTACGAGCAGTACTTC. Translation: CASSSYNRHPFYEQYF.

This clonotype was picked up many times. The chain links TRBV5-8 to TRBJ2-7; D perhaps matches TRBD1 (6 bases). Germline values: CDR1 SGHTS, CDR2 YDEGEE. Trimming took 6 bases from V and 3 from J, leaving 13 bases between them. The CDR3 sequence is 13 residues long. The CDR3 is CASMRQVGYEQYF. The CDR3 DNA follows: TGTGCCAGCATGAGACAGGTCGGCTACGAGCAGTACTTC.

This clonotype was picked up many times. The chain recombines TRBV20-1 with TRBJ2-7; 7 bases fit TRBD1. The junction had 7 bases not matched to a gene; V was cut back by 2 bases and J by 3 bases. The CDR3 length is 14 residues. The V gene's germline CDR1 is DFQATT and CDR2 SNEGSKA (reference sequence). The CDR3 sequence: CSARTGETHYEQYF. CDR3 coding DNA: TGCAGTGCTAGAACAGGGGAAACACACTACGAGCAGTACTTC.

This clonotype came up many times. This chain links TRBV20-1 with TRBJ2-7; TRBD2 aligns across 15 bases. Germline-derived CDR1 and CDR2 are DFQATT and SNEGSKA (reference sequence). The V segment lost 5 bases and the J segment 2 bases; nucleotides outside the gene matches: 7. The CDR3 spans 16 residues. In DNA form, the CDR3 reads TGCAGTGCTCCCGGGACTAGCGGGGGGCTGGCCTACGAGCAGTACTTC. This encodes CSAPGTSGGLAYEQYF.

The chain has TRBV19 and TRBJ2-1; 7 positions agree with TRBD2. Germline CDR1 LNHDA, CDR2 SQIVND (reference sequence). This CDR3 region has 15 residues. With 4 bases clipped from V and 6 bases from J, the junction kept 9 bases outside the gene matches. The CDR3 is CASSTWTSVGNEQFF. CDR3 DNA: TGTGCCAGTAGTACCTGGACTAGTGTGGGCAATGAGCAGTTCTTC. Complete variable domain (other parts from reference TRBV19 and TRBJ2-1): DGGITQSPKYLFRKEGQNVTLSCEQNLNHDAMYWYRQDPGQGLRLIYYSQIVNDFQKGDIAEGYSVSREKKESFPLTVTSAQKNPTAFYLCASSTWTSVGNEQFFGPGTRLTVL.

This clonotype was recorded many times. The chain joins TRBV7-2 to TRBJ2-5, with D possibly matching TRBD2 (7 bases). Germline loops: CDR1 SGHTA, CDR2 FQGNSA. Trimming left V 5 bases short and J 3 bases short, with 19 bases between. CDR3 length: 16 residues. The CDR3 bases are TGTGCCAGCAGCCGAGGGGGGGGCCAATGGAAAGAGACCCAGTACTTC. Its translation: CASSRGGGQWKETQYF.

Only a few counts were recorded for this clonotype. The rearrangement links TRBV5-6 to TRBJ1-2, with no clear D. The V end lost 1 base, the J end lost 6 bases, and 7 bases lay between the germline ends. The CDR3 is 12 amino acids. Germline V gives CDR1 SGHDT, CDR2 YYEEEE. The CDR3 is CASSLLGDGYTF. The CDR3 DNA follows: TGTGCCAGCAGCTTGCTTGGGGATGGCTACACCTTC. The variable domain in full, completed from reference TRBV5-6 and TRBJ1-2, reads DAGVTQSPTHLIKTRGQQVTLRCSPKSGHDTVSWYQQALGQGPQFIFQYYEEEERQRGNFPDRFSGHQFPNYSSELNVNALLLGDSALYLCASSLLGDGYTFGSGTRLTVV.

This clonotype has only a few counts. The rearrangement links TRBV29-1 to TRBJ2-7; TRBD1 is a possible D gene (7 bases). With 0 bases removed from V and 0 bases from J, the gap between germline ends came to 27 bases. The CDR3 has 20 residues. Germline CDR1 reads SQVTM; CDR2 reads ANQGSEA. The CDR3 is CSVEDLSEAGGTPSSYEQYF. CDR3 DNA: TGCAGCGTTGAAGATCTTTCTGAGGCAGGGGGGACCCCCAGCTCCTACGAGCAGTACTTC.

This sequence joins TRBV6-1 and TRBJ2-2; 9 positions match TRBD1. Germline V gene data show CDR1 as MNHNS and CDR2 as SASEGT. The CDR3 consists of 15 residues. Trimming took 6 bases from V and 5 from J; bases not matched to a gene: 7. CDR3 sequence (DNA): TGTGCCAGCAGACCGGGACAGGGTCCTACCGGGGAGCTGTTTTTT. Its translation: CASRPGQGPTGELFF.

As concerns this clonotype: Given a much more abundant clone one base away, this may be a read error. The chain links TRBV18 to TRBJ1-1; D call uncertain. V shed 4 bases and J shed 3 bases, with 15 bases lying between them. CDR3 length: 15 residues. CDR1 is KGHSH, CDR2 LQKENI, per germline. CDR3 region: CASSLNFDLDTEAFF. Here the CDR3 DNA reads TGTGCCAGCTCACTCAATTTTGATTTGGACACTGAAGCTTTCTTT.

A remark on this clonotype: A much larger clonotype is one base distant, so this may be a read error. This chain links TRBV29-1 with TRBJ1-1; tentative D call: TRBD1 (6 bases). Germline V gene data show CDR1 as SQVTM and CDR2 as ANQGSEA. The CDR3 runs to 16 residues. The CDR3 bases are TGCATCGTGGGGGGGCAGCCGGGACTGAAGAACACTGAAGCTTTCTTT. It translates to CIVGGQPGLKNTEAFF. Complete variable domain (other parts from reference TRBV29-1 and TRBJ1-1): SAVISQKPSRDICQRGTSLTIQCQVDSQVTMMFWYRQQPGQSLTLIATANQGSEATYESGFVIDKFPISRPNLTFSTLTVSNMSPEDSSIYLCIVGGQPGLKNTEAFFGQGTRLTVV.

This clonotype was counted between two and nine times. This rearrangement joins TRBV27 to TRBJ1-2; no clear D. The germline gives CDR1 MNHEY, CDR2 SMNVEV (reference sequence). The length of the CDR3 is 13 residues. Trimming cost V 6 bases and J 1 base, with 9 bases left between them. The CDR3 bases are TGTGCCAGCAGCCAAGGTGGTAACTATGGCTACACCTTC. It codes for CASSQGGNYGYTF.

In its sample, this clonotype was seen many times. This chain uses TRBV30 with TRBJ1-2; no reliable D call. The germline V and J ends were trimmed by 4 bases and 5 bases, with 17 bases remaining between them. There are 14 residues in the CDR3. The V gene's germline CDR1 is GTSNPN and CDR2 SVGIG (reference sequence). The CDR3 DNA reads as TGTGCCTGGAACCGACAAAAAGGGCCTTATGGCTACACCTTC. It encodes CAWNRQKGPYGYTF.

This chain links TRBV20-1 with TRBJ1-2; D is possibly TRBD1 (5 bases). V gave up 5 bases and J gave up 6 bases, with 22 bases separating them. In germline, CDR1 is DFQATT, CDR2 SNEGSKA (reference sequence). The CDR3 spans 15 residues. CDR3 loop: CSAGEGPTMWDGYTF. The DNA of the CDR3 is TGCAGTGCTGGGGAGGGACCGACTATGTGGGATGGCTACACCTTC.

V and J are TRBV2 and TRBJ2-3; 8 bases agree with TRBD2. V was clipped by 7 bases and J by 2 bases; unmatched bases: 8. The CDR3 loop spans 15 amino acids. CDR1 and CDR2 from the germline V gene are SNHLY and FYNNEI. The CDR3 bases are TGTGCCAGCAAACTTTGGCGGGGGGACACAGATACGCAGTATTTT. Amino acids: CASKLWRGDTDTQYF.

This clonotype was picked up many times. The V call is TRBV28, the J call TRBJ2-7; no firm D call. CDR1 and CDR2 (germline): MDHEN, SYDVKM. The CDR3 runs to 12 residues. V was trimmed by 3 bases and J by 8 bases, leaving 11 bases between them. CDR3 loop: CASSLVGFKQYF. CDR3 sequence (DNA): TGTGCCAGCAGTTTGGTAGGATTCAAGCAGTACTTC.

This clonotype was observed a handful of times. The chain links TRBV28 to TRBJ2-1, with 14 nucleotides matching TRBD2. CDR3 length: 14 residues. The V gene end was trimmed by 11 bases and the J gene end by 6 bases; junction bases not matched to a gene: 6. Germline loops: CDR1 MDHEN, CDR2 SYDVKM. The CDR3 here is CAGGTSGGRNEQFF. In nucleotides, the CDR3 is TGTGCCGGGGGGACTAGCGGGGGCCGCAATGAGCAGTTCTTC.

This clonotype appeared many times. The V call is TRBV3-1, the J call TRBJ2-1; D gene unclear. V lost 2 bases and J lost 5, with 7 bases in between. The CDR3 sequence is 13 residues long. Germline lookup yields CDR1 LGHDT and CDR2 YNNKEL (reference sequence). The CDR3 bases are TGTGCCAGCAGCCAAATCCCAAACAATGAGCAGTTCTTC. Its translation is CASSQIPNNEQFF.

This clonotype was detected many times. This sequence joins TRBV7-3 and TRBJ1-1; the D is unclear. CDR1 and CDR2 (germline): SGHTA, FQGTGA. Trimming cost V 1 base and J 2 bases, with 17 bases left between them. The CDR3 consists of 17 residues. Here the CDR3 DNA reads TGTGCCAGCAGCTTAATAGCGACCACTACAGAAAACACTGAAGCTTTCTTT. As protein: CASSLIATTTENTEAFF.